This is a list of T cell receptor beta chains from one sample in a study of lymphopenia after photon versus proton radiotherapy. Produced via immunoSEQ multiplex PCR; TCRdb's table is partial and in-frame only. The table records fewer than 9,500 clones, more than 75% of them present only once. The source was peripheral blood, collected from a patient treated with photon-based radiotherapy. These receptors were taken from a man aged 30 to 45 with gastric cancer. Each CDR3 is given with its conserved first and last residue. Each record gives: clone size, D gene, J gene, V gene, CDR3 DNA, CDR3 protein. D genes are given only for firm matches. Clone size is shown for a subset of rows, as once, few, many or a class of expanded clone.

size: few; D: TRBD2; J: TRBJ2-7; V: TRBV5-4; DNA: TGTGCCAGCAGCCTAGCGGGGTTTCCCTACGAGCAGTACTTC; CDR3: CASSLAGFPYEQYF
size: .; D: TRBD2; J: TRBJ2-3; V: TRBV5-6; DNA: TGTGCCAGCAGACTAGCGGGAGGAAGCACAGATACGCAGTATTTT; CDR3: CASRLAGGSTDTQYF
size: .; D: .; J: TRBJ1-2; V: TRBV7-9; DNA: TGTGCCAGCAGCTTAGCTCCCGCAGGGCCCTATGGCTACACCTTC; CDR3: CASSLAPAGPYGYTF
size: .; D: .; J: TRBJ2-5; V: TRBV2; DNA: TGTGCCAGCAGCGTGGTTGGAAACCAAGAGACCCAGTACTTC; CDR3: CASSVVGNQETQYF
size: .; D: .; J: TRBJ1-1; V: TRBV4-2; DNA: TGTGCCAGCAGCCATATCGACAGGACGGACACTGAAGCTTTCTTT; CDR3: CASSHIDRTDTEAFF
size: .; D: TRBD2; J: TRBJ2-7; V: TRBV28; DNA: TGTGCCAGTAAGCGGGAGGGCCGCGAGCAGTACTTC; CDR3: CASKREGREQYF
size: few; D: TRBD1; J: TRBJ1-2; V: TRBV28; DNA: TGTGCCAGCAACCTTGGGGGATCACAGGGGCACTATGGCTACACCTTC; CDR3: CASNLGGSQGHYGYTF
size: .; D: .; J: TRBJ2-4; V: TRBV11-2; DNA: TGTGCCAGCAGCTTGCGTGGTGGGGCGGGAGCCAAAAACATTCAGTACTTC; CDR3: CASSLRGGAGAKNIQYF
size: .; D: .; J: TRBJ2-1; V: TRBV7-8; DNA: TGTGCCAGCAGCTTCGAGGGAAATGAGCAGTTCTTC; CDR3: CASSFEGNEQFF
size: .; D: .; J: TRBJ1-5; V: TRBV19; DNA: TGTGCCAGTAACCGTGGGGGTAGCAATCAGCCCCAGCATTTT; CDR3: CASNRGGSNQPQHF
size: .; D: .; J: TRBJ2-2; V: TRBV11-2; DNA: TGTGCCAGCAGTTATACCCTAGGGGAGCTGTTTTTT; CDR3: CASSYTLGELFF
size: .; D: .; J: TRBJ2-2; V: TRBV25-1; DNA: TGTGCCAGCAGTGGAACTAGGAGATCTATCACCGGGGAGCTGTTTTTT; CDR3: CASSGTRRSITGELFF
size: once; D: .; J: TRBJ2-7; V: TRBV11-2; DNA: TGTGCCAGCAGTCTCGCGGATAGCACCTACGAGCAGTACTTC; CDR3: CASSLADSTYEQYF
size: once; D: TRBD1; J: TRBJ2-7; V: TRBV28; DNA: TGTGCCAGCAGCATCTTAGGGGGCACCTACGAGCAGTACTTC; CDR3: CASSILGGTYEQYF
size: .; D: TRBD1; J: TRBJ2-3; V: TRBV6-1; DNA: TGTGCCAGCAGGATTGACAGGGGGCATTCAGATACGCAGTATTTT; CDR3: CASRIDRGHSDTQYF
size: .; D: .; J: TRBJ1-6; V: TRBV4-2; DNA: TGTGCCAGCAGCCAAGATCAGAGCTCCTATAATTCACCCCTCCACTTT; CDR3: CASSQDQSSYNSPLHF
size: .; D: .; J: TRBJ2-7; V: TRBV7-9; DNA: TGTGCCAGCAGGGGGGCAGGGTCATCGGAGGAGCAGTACTTC; CDR3: CASRGAGSSEEQYF
size: .; D: TRBD1; J: TRBJ2-5; V: TRBV5-1; DNA: TGCGCCAGCAGCCGGCAGGCTCAGGGGGTCGGTGAGACCCAGTACTTC; CDR3: CASSRQAQGVGETQYF
size: large; D: .; J: TRBJ2-6; V: TRBV11-2; DNA: TGTGCCAGCAGCTTAAGGCCAGGAGACTCTGGGGCCAACGTCCTGACTTTC; CDR3: CASSLRPGDSGANVLTF
size: .; D: TRBD1; J: TRBJ2-1; V: TRBV27; DNA: TGTGCCAGCACCCGGACAGGGACTTACAATGAGCAGTTCTTC; CDR3: CASTRTGTYNEQFF
size: .; D: TRBD1; J: TRBJ1-3; V: TRBV27; DNA: TGTGCCAGCAGTTTATTCGGACAGGTACTGTCTGGAAACACCATATATTTT; CDR3: CASSLFGQVLSGNTIYF
size: once; D: .; J: TRBJ1-5; V: TRBV6-5; DNA: TGTGCCAGCAGTGACGGCAGAGTTGATCAGCCCCAGCATTTT; CDR3: CASSDGRVDQPQHF
size: .; D: .; J: TRBJ2-6; V: TRBV7-7; DNA: TGTGCCATCCCACTGGAGGGGGCTGGATCTGGGGCCAACGTCCTGACTTTC; CDR3: CAIPLEGAGSGANVLTF
size: .; D: TRBD2; J: TRBJ2-1; V: TRBV28; DNA: TGTGCCAGCCCAAGCGGGATATACAATGAGCAGTTCTTC; CDR3: CASPSGIYNEQFF
size: .; D: .; J: TRBJ1-6; V: TRBV7-9; DNA: TGTGCCAGCAGCTTAAACCAAAGGGGTTCACCCCTCCACTTT; CDR3: CASSLNQRGSPLHF
size: .; D: TRBD1; J: TRBJ2-2; V: TRBV28; DNA: TGTGCCAGCAGTTCAGGACAGGGCACCGGGGAGCTGTTTTTT; CDR3: CASSSGQGTGELFF
size: .; D: TRBD2; J: TRBJ2-1; V: TRBV29-1; DNA: TGCAGCGTTGGCGGGAGGGCACGGGAGCAGTTCTTC; CDR3: CSVGGRAREQFF
size: .; D: TRBD1; J: TRBJ1-3; V: TRBV11-2; DNA: TGTGCCAGCAGCCCCGGGACAGGCGGAAACACCATATATTTT; CDR3: CASSPGTGGNTIYF
size: .; D: .; J: TRBJ1-4; V: TRBV11-2; DNA: TGTGCCAGCAGCCCCCAGAGTGAAAAACTGTTTTTT; CDR3: CASSPQSEKLFF
size: .; D: .; J: TRBJ2-2; V: TRBV5-1; DNA: TGCGCCAGCAGCTTGGCCGACAGTTCCACCGGGGAGCTGTTTTTT; CDR3: CASSLADSSTGELFF
size: .; D: .; J: TRBJ1-1; V: TRBV2; DNA: TGTGCCCAAAGTCCGGGGACGAACACTGAAGCTTTCTTT; CDR3: CAQSPGTNTEAFF
size: .; D: .; J: TRBJ1-4; V: TRBV6-8; DNA: TGTGCCTCCGGCCGCCCGGAAGGGTCTGAAAAACTGTTTTTT; CDR3: CASGRPEGSEKLFF
size: .; D: .; J: TRBJ2-1; V: TRBV4-3; DNA: TGCGCCAGCAGCCGGGGAGCCGCTAATGAGCAGTTCTTC; CDR3: CASSRGAANEQFF
size: .; D: TRBD1; J: TRBJ2-1; V: TRBV18; DNA: TGTGCCAGCTCACCAAAAGCCCCGGGACAGGGGGCGGACAATGAGCAGTTCTTC; CDR3: CASSPKAPGQGADNEQFF
size: .; D: .; J: TRBJ2-2; V: TRBV7-2; DNA: TGTGCCAGCAGCGAAAACCCTACTTTGAGGACCGGGGAGCTGTTTTTT; CDR3: CASSENPTLRTGELFF
size: .; D: .; J: TRBJ2-1; V: TRBV19; DNA: TGTGCCAGTAGATTCAGGGCTAAGAATGAGCAGTTCTTC; CDR3: CASRFRAKNEQFF
size: .; D: .; J: TRBJ2-1; V: TRBV7-8; DNA: TGTGCCAGCAGCTTAGATGCGTCCTACAATGAGCAGTTCTTC; CDR3: CASSLDASYNEQFF
size: .; D: TRBD1; J: TRBJ2-7; V: TRBV5-6; DNA: TGTGCCAGCAGCTTGGGGGGACAGGTGACTTACGAGCAGTACTTC; CDR3: CASSLGGQVTYEQYF
size: .; D: TRBD1; J: TRBJ1-1; V: TRBV29-1; DNA: TGCAGCGTGGGGACAGGTTTGAACACTGAAGCTTTCTTT; CDR3: CSVGTGLNTEAFF
size: .; D: .; J: TRBJ2-7; V: TRBV6-1; DNA: TGTGCCACGACTCCAGGGAACGCTAGCTCCTACGAGCAGTACTTC; CDR3: CATTPGNASSYEQYF
size: once; D: .; J: TRBJ1-4; V: TRBV14; DNA: TGTGCCAGCAGCCAATCAGGTTCAACTAATGAAAAACTGTTTTTT; CDR3: CASSQSGSTNEKLFF
size: once; D: TRBD2; J: TRBJ2-1; V: TRBV28; DNA: TGTGCCAGCAGTTTACGAGGGTCAGGAGCGGGAGTTCGCAATGAGCAGTTCTTC; CDR3: CASSLRGSGAGVRNEQFF
size: .; D: TRBD1; J: TRBJ2-7; V: TRBV5-1; DNA: TGCGCCAGCAGCCTCCTGCCCGGGACAGGGAACGAGCAGTACTTC; CDR3: CASSLLPGTGNEQYF
size: .; D: TRBD1; J: TRBJ1-2; V: TRBV2; DNA: TGTGCCAGCACGACCGGGGCAGGGGGAAGGTATGGCTACACCTTC; CDR3: CASTTGAGGRYGYTF
size: .; D: .; J: TRBJ2-7; V: TRBV27; DNA: TGTGCCACCGCCCGGGACGAGCAGTACTTC; CDR3: CATARDEQYF
size: .; D: .; J: TRBJ1-1; V: TRBV10-3; DNA: TGTGCCATCAGTGAGTCGATTCAGCTGAACACTGAAGCTTTCTTT; CDR3: CAISESIQLNTEAFF
size: .; D: .; J: TRBJ2-7; V: TRBV10-3; DNA: TGTGCCATCACCAGGGACACTAGATACGAGCAGTACTTC; CDR3: CAITRDTRYEQYF
size: .; D: .; J: TRBJ2-1; V: TRBV5-5; DNA: TGTGCCAGCAGCTTGGCCGTCAACAATGAGCAGTTCTTC; CDR3: CASSLAVNNEQFF
size: .; D: .; J: TRBJ1-4; V: TRBV2; DNA: TGTGCCAGCAGTCAGGATTTTATAGAAAAACTGTTTTTT; CDR3: CASSQDFIEKLFF
size: once; D: TRBD1; J: TRBJ2-7; V: TRBV6-1; DNA: TGTGCCAGTAACCGGGACAGGGGTAGGTACGAGCAGTACTTC; CDR3: CASNRDRGRYEQYF
size: .; D: .; J: TRBJ2-7; V: TRBV2; DNA: TGTGCCAGCAGTGAGAATGACTACGAGCAGCACTTC; CDR3: CASSENDYEQHF
size: .; D: TRBD1; J: TRBJ2-1; V: TRBV9; DNA: TGTGCCAGCAGCCTGACAGGGGACAACAATGAGCAGTTCTTC; CDR3: CASSLTGDNNEQFF
size: .; D: .; J: TRBJ1-4; V: TRBV18; DNA: TGTGCCAGCTCACCCTCGGAGGGTGAAAAACTGTTTTTT; CDR3: CASSPSEGEKLFF
size: .; D: .; J: TRBJ2-7; V: TRBV10-3; DNA: TGTGCCATCAGCGACCCGGCAGGGGCCTACGAGCAGTACTTC; CDR3: CAISDPAGAYEQYF
size: few; D: .; J: TRBJ1-5; V: TRBV27; DNA: TGTGCCAGCAGTTTAGCGGGGGACAATCAGCCCCAGCATTTT; CDR3: CASSLAGDNQPQHF